A single T cell receptor beta chain is shown here with its context. Its specificity is not known. This sample was taken from a study of Ad26.COV2.S vaccination and SARS-CoV-2 variants. Method: immunoSEQ multiplex PCR; TCRdb's copy keeps in-frame clones and lacks some. The profile shows a few hundred thousand clones, around 89% of them singletons. General study points: It was vaccine recipients, not placebo recipients, who had the higher spike-specific TCR breadth.

The CDR3 is 18 amino acids. Germline CDR1 reads MDHEN; CDR2 reads SYDVKM. Trimming at V came to 2 bases and at J to 6 bases, leaving 13 bases not matched to a gene. Treatment meaning: some 20 received Ad26.COV2.S at low or high dose, single or two shots; several received placebo; per-sample allocation not given. Samples were taken on day 63 after the first vaccine or placebo injection. Its platform was an Ad26 vector, and its expressed antigen was Wuhan-strain SARS-CoV-2 spike. The source of this sequence is a person aged 18-60 years who received the Ad26.COV2.S COVID-19 vaccine or a placebo. The chain joins TRBV28 to TRBJ1-2; 12 bases match TRBD1. The source material was peripheral blood, sampled in a trial of Ad26.COV2.S vaccine versus placebo. The CDR3 DNA reads TGTGCCAGCAGTTTAATGTTGGGACAGGGGGCGCGAGGAAATGGCTACACCTTC. It yields the protein CASSLMLGQGARGNGYTF.